This T cell receptor (beta chain) was recorded in a study of T cell responses to AZD1222 COVID-19 vaccine. Study-wide background: Pooled samples include second doses given at about 4 or 12 weeks.

As concerns this clone: Its antigen is as yet unknown.

Whole-study findings and limits: All repertoire sampling was performed exclusively after the peak T cell response. Recipients of two AZD1222 doses showed rising Spike-specific TCR breadth and depth. Females made up more of the donors, who were largely white British, and clonal diversity may have come out too low.

The repertoire was sequenced with immunoSEQ multiplex PCR; TCRdb's copy has only in-frame clones and lacks some. The sample has 150,000 to 180,000 clones, over 85% seen once. The germline V gene has CDR1 SGHTA and CDR2 FQGTGA. This CDR3 is built from 14 residues. Trimming left V 4 bases short and J 0 bases short, with 9 bases between. This TCR was recovered from an adult in good health. The chain employs TRBV7-3 and TRBJ1-1; D is ambiguous. Sequencing was performed on peripheral blood, taken on day 0 of AZD1222 vaccination. CDR3 residues: CASSYGLLNTEAFF. CDR3 sequence (DNA): TGTGCCAGCAGCTATGGCCTTTTGAACACTGAAGCTTTCTTT.